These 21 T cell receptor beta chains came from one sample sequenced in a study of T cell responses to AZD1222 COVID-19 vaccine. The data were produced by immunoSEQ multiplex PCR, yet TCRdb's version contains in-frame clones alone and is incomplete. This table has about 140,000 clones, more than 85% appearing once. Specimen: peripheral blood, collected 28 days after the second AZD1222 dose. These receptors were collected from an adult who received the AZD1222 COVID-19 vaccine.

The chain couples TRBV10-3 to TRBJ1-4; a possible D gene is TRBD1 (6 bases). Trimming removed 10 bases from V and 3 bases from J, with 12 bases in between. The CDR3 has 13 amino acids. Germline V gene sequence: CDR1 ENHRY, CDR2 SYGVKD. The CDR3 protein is CATRGGSNEKLFF. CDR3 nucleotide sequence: TGTGCCACGAGGGGGGGCTCTAATGAAAAACTGTTTTTT.

The CDR3 nucleotides are TGCGCCAGCAGCCTCGGACGGTTTGAAAAACTGTTTTTT. Translation: CASSLGRFEKLFF. The gene calls are TRBV4-1 and TRBJ1-4; D call uncertain. The germline V and J ends were trimmed by 4 bases and 7 bases, with 10 bases remaining between them. This CDR3 is 13 amino acids long. The germline CDR1 and CDR2 sequences are MGHRA and YSYEKL.

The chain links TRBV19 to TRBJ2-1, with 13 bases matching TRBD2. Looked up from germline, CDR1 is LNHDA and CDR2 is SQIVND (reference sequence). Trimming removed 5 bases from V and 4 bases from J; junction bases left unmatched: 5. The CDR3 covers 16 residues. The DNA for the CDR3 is TGTGCCAGTAGTGGGGGGACTAGCGGGATTTACAATGAGCAGTTCTTC. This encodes CASSGGTSGIYNEQFF.

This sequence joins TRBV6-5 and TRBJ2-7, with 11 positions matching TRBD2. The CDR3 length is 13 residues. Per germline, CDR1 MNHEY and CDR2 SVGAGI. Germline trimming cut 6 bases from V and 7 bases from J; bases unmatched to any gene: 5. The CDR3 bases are TGTGCCAGCAGGACTAGCGGGACCCAGGAGCAGTACTTC. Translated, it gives CASRTSGTQEQYF.

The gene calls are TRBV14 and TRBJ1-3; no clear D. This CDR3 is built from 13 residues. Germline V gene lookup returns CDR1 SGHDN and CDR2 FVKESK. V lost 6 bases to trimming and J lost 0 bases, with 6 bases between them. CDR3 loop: CASRRNSGNTIYF. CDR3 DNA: TGTGCCAGCAGACGGAACTCTGGAAACACCATATATTTT.

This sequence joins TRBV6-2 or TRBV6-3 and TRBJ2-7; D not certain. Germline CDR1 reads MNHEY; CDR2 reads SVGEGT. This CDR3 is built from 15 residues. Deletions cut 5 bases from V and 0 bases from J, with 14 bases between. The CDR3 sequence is CASSGLSSNSYEQYF. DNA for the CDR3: TGTGCCAGCAGTGGGCTCTCGTCGAACTCCTACGAGCAGTACTTC.

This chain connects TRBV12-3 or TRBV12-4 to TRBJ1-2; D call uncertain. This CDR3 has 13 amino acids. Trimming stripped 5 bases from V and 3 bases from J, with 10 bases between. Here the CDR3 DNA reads TGTGCCAGCAGTATTGGTAGTTACTATGGCTACACCTTC. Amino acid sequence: CASSIGSYYGYTF.

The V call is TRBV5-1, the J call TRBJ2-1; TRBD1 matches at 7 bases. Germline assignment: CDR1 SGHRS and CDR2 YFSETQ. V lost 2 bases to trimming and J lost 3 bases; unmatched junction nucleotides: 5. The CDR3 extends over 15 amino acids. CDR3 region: CASSFKDRLYNEQFF. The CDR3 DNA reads TGCGCCAGCAGCTTTAAGGACAGGCTCTACAATGAGCAGTTCTTC.

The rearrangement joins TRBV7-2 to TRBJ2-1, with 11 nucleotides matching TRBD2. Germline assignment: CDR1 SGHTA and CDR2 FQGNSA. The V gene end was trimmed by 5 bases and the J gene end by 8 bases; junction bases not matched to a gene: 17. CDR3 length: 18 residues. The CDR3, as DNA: TGTGCCAGCAGCGTATACTCCCTAGCGGGAGGCACTGTGGATGAGCAGTTCTTC. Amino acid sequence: CASSVYSLAGGTVDEQFF. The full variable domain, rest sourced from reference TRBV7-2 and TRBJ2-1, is GAGVSQSPSNKVTEKGKDVELRCDPISGHTALYWYRQSLGQGLEFLIYFQGNSAPDKSGLPSDRFSAERTGGSVSTLTIQRTQQEDSAVYLCASSVYSLAGGTVDEQFFGPGTRLTVL.

For the CDR3, the DNA is TGCGCCAGCAGCCCAAACACGGATCCCCGGGCGTATGGCTACACCTTC. Its protein is CASSPNTDPRAYGYTF. The chain joins TRBV5-1 to TRBJ1-2; the D is unclear. From germline, CDR1 is SGHRS and CDR2 YFSETQ. Trimming removed 4 bases at V and 5 bases at J, with 21 bases between. The CDR3 length is 16 residues.

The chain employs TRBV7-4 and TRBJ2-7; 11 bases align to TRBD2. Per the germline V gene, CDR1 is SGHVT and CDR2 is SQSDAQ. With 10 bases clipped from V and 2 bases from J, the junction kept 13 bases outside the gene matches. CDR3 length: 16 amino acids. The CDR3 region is CAILGTSGSQPYEQYF. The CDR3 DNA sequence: TGTGCCATCCTCGGGACTAGCGGTTCCCAACCCTACGAGCAGTACTTC. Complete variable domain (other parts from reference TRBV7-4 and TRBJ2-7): GAGVSQSPRYKVAKRGRDVALRCDSISGHVTLYWYRQTLGQGSEVLTYSQSDAQRDKSGRPSGRFSAERPERSVSTLKIQRTEQGDSAVYLCAILGTSGSQPYEQYFGPGTRLTVT.

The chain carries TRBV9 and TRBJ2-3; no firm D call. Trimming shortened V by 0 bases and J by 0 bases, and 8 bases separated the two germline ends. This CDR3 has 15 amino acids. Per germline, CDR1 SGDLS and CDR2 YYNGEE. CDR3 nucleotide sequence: TGTGCCAGCAGCGTAGGGCCCGCCAGCACAGATACGCAGTATTTT. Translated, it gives CASSVGPASTDTQYF.

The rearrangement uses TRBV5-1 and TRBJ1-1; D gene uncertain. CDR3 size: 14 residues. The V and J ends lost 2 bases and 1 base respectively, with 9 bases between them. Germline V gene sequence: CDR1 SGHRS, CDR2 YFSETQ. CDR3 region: CASSFGPANTEAFF. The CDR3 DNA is TGCGCCAGCAGCTTCGGACCGGCGAACACTGAAGCTTTCTTT.

CDR3 DNA sequence: TGTGCCAGCAGTTTAGGGGCAGGGGCTGAAAAACTGTTTTTT. It translates to CASSLGAGAEKLFF. The J gene is TRBJ1-4, the V gene TRBV28; tentative D call: TRBD1 (6 bases). The CDR3 runs 14 residues. CDR1 and CDR2 (germline): MDHEN, SYDVKM. V lost 2 bases, J lost 7 bases, and 11 bases lay in between.

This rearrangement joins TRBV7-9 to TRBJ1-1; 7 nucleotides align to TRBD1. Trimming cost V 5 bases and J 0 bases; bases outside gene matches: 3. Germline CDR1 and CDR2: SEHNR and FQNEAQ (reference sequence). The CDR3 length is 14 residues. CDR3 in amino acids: CASSKGALNTEAFF. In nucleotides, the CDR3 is TGTGCCAGCAGCAAGGGGGCATTGAACACTGAAGCTTTCTTT. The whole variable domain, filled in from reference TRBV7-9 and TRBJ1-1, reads DTGVSQNPRHKITKRGQNVTFRCDPISEHNRLYWYRQTLGQGPEFLTYFQNEAQLEKSRLLSDRFSAERPKGSFSTLEIQRTEQGDSAMYLCASSKGALNTEAFFGQGTRLTVV.

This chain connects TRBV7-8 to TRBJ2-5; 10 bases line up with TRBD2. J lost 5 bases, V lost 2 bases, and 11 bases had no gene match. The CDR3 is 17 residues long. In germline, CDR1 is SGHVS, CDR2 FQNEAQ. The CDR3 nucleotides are TGTGCCAGCAGCTTAAATCCCCCCCTAGCGGGAGAGGAGACCCAGTACTTC. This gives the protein CASSLNPPLAGEETQYF. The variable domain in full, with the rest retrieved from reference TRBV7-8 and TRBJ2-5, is GAGVSQSPRYKVAKRGQDVALRCDPISGHVSLFWYQQALGQGPEFLTYFQNEAQLDKSGLPSDRFFAERPEGSVSTLKIQRTQQEDSAVYLCASSLNPPLAGEETQYFGPGTRLLVL.

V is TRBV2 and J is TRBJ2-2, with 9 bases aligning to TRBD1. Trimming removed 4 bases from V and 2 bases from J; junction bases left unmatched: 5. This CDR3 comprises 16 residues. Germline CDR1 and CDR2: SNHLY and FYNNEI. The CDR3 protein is CASSARQGGNTGELFF. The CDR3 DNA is TGTGCCAGCAGTGCAAGACAGGGGGGAAACACCGGGGAGCTGTTTTTT.

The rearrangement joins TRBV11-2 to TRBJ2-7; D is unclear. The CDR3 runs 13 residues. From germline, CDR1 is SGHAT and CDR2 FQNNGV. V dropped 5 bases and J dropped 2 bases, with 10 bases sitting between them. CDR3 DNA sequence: TGTGCCAGCAGCATGGGTGAAACCTACGAGCAGTACTTC. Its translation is CASSMGETYEQYF. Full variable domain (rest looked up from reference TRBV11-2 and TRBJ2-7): EAGVAQSPRYKIIEKRQSVAFWCNPISGHATLYWYQQILGQGPKLLIQFQNNGVVDDSQLPKDRFSAERLKGVDSTLKIQPAKLEDSAVYLCASSMGETYEQYFGPGTRLTVT.

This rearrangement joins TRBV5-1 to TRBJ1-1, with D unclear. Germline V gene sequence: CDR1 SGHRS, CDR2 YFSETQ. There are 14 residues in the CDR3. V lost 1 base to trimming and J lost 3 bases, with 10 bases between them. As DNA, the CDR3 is TGCGCCAGCAGCTTGTATGGAAGTGACACTGAAGCTTTCTTT. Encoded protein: CASSLYGSDTEAFF.

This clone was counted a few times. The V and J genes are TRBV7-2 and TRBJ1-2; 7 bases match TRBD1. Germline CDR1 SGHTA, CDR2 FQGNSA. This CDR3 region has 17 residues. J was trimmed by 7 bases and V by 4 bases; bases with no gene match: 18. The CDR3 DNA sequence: TGTGCCAGCAGCTCGGCAACTCCGAGACAGGGAACGGGTGGCTACACCTTC. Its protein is CASSSATPRQGTGGYTF.

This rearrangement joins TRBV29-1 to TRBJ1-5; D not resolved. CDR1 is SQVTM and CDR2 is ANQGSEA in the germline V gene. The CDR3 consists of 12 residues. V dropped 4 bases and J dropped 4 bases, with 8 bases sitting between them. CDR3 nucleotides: TGCAGCGTTGGCTCAGAAAATCAGCCCCAGCATTTT. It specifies CSVGSENQPQHF.